This TCR beta chain derives from a study of CD8+ T cells in alopecia areata. CDR3 length equals 16 residues. V lost 4 bases, J lost 4 bases, and 12 bases stayed unmatched. Per the germline V gene, CDR1 is MDHEN and CDR2 is SYDVKM. Researchers picked out CD4+ and CD8+ T cells from PBMCs by sorting. Findings and limits, study-wide: Scalp lesions, especially in alopecia totalis/universalis, had higher clonality than normal scalp. Scalp samples also contribute reads from the resident alphabeta T cells found in normal skin. Mice showed clearer TCR sharing than patients did, a gap that was possibly HLA-related.

Once RNA had been extracted, it was reverse transcribed into cDNA to act as the sequencing template. The table came from immunoSEQ multiplex PCR; TCRdb's copy has only in-frame clones and leaves some out. The data show roughly 140,000 clones, roughly 60% seen once. Worth noting for this clone: Its antigen is as yet unknown.

This TCR was recovered from a human donor in good health. The rearrangement links TRBV28 to TRBJ2-5; TRBD2 matches at 7 bases. Sequencing was done on a sample of CD8+ T cells sorted from blood. CDR3 in amino acids: CASSSSREGPLETQYF. CDR3 DNA: TGTGCCAGCAGTTCATCGAGGGAGGGCCCATTAGAGACCCAGTACTTC.